A single sample gave rise to the 9 T cell receptor beta chains below, sequenced in a study of cytomegalovirus exposure and HLA in healthy donors. The primer mix had 60 Vbeta and 13 Jbeta primers. Only in-frame clones appear in the TCRdb table, and some are missing; sequencing was by immunoSEQ multiplex PCR. The data hold about 180,000 clones, with about 79% observed a single time. Input material: PBMCs. Receptors originate from a middle-aged man in good health and CMV-seropositive.

V gene TRBV2 combines with J gene TRBJ2-7; D is ambiguous. The CDR3 runs 13 residues. Trimming shortened V by 1 base and J by 2 bases, and 6 bases separated the two germline ends. Germline lookup yields CDR1 SNHLY and CDR2 FYNNEI. CDR3 region: CASSEGVAYEQYF. CDR3 sequence (DNA): TGTGCCAGCAGTGAAGGAGTGGCCTACGAGCAGTACTTC.

A single count supports this clone. The genes are TRBV21-1 and TRBJ2-7; TRBD1 is taken as the D call from the table, unchecked against the DNA. TRBV21-1 is termed a pseudogene. The length of the CDR3 is 15 residues. CDR3 sequence (DNA): TGTGCCAGGGGAGGCGCCGGGACAGGTTGTCACGAGCAGTACTTC. Translated, it gives CARGGAGTGCHEQYF.

The CDR3 spells CSVTTSGIYNEQFF. CDR3 sequence (DNA): TGCAGCGTAACGACTAGCGGGATTTACAATGAGCAGTTCTTC. The chain is built from TRBV29-1 and TRBJ2-1, with 11 nucleotides matching TRBD2. Germline CDR1 reads SQVTM; CDR2 reads ANQGSEA. The J segment lost 4 bases and the V segment lost 6 bases, leaving 5 bases of the junction unmatched. The CDR3 has 14 residues.

In the case of this clone: Germline and junction disagree at one end, which may indicate a read error. The V gene is TRBV7-9, the J gene TRBJ2-7, with a possible D match to TRBD2 (6 bases). The germline CDR1 and CDR2 sequences are SEHNR and FQNEAQ (reference sequence). The CDR3 spans 17 residues. CDR3 DNA sequence: TGTTCCAGCAGCCTCGTCTCGTGGGAGGCACAAATCTACGAGCAGTACTTC. This translates into CSSSLVSWEAQIYEQYF. The variable domain in full, completed from reference TRBV7-9 and TRBJ2-7, reads DTGVSQNPRHKITKRGQNVTFRCDPISEHNRLYWYRQTLGQGPEFLTYFQNEAQLEKSRLLSDRFSAERPKGSFSTLEIQRTEQGDSAMYLCSSSLVSWEAQIYEQYFGPGTRLTVT.

The rearrangement uses TRBV10-3 and TRBJ1-5, with no clear D. Germline V gene sequence: CDR1 ENHRY, CDR2 SYGVKD. V shed 10 bases and J shed 0 bases, with 13 bases lying between them. The CDR3 runs to 14 residues. CDR3 loop: CATASTNSNQPQHF. Written as DNA, the CDR3 is TGTGCCACCGCATCGACAAATAGCAATCAGCCCCAGCATTTT.

The genes are TRBV11-3 and TRBJ1-5; 7 bases are shared with TRBD1. J was trimmed by 4 bases and V by 4 bases; bases with no gene match: 13. The CDR3 covers 17 residues. The V gene's germline CDR1 is SGHNT and CDR2 YENEEA. DNA for the CDR3: TGTGCCAGCAGCTCTCCTCCGGGACAGCGGGGGAATCAGCCCCAGCATTTT. Amino acids: CASSSPPGQRGNQPQHF.

The V call is TRBV5-1, the J call TRBJ2-4, with TRBD2 matching 9 bases. The length of the CDR3 is 15 residues. J gave up 9 bases and V 0 bases, and 7 bases lay outside the gene matches. From germline, CDR1 is SGHRS and CDR2 YFSETQ. The CDR3 DNA reads TGCGCCAGCAGCTTGGAAGGGACTAGCAGGGGCATTCAGTACTTC. This gives the protein CASSLEGTSRGIQYF.

The V call is TRBV5-1, the J call TRBJ2-3, with 8 bases that match TRBD1. In germline, CDR1 is SGHRS, CDR2 YFSETQ. V shed 4 bases and J 6 bases; nucleotides not matched to a gene: 19. The CDR3 sequence is 18 residues long. DNA of the CDR3: TGCGCCAGCAGCCTGGGACGTGACAGGGGATCCCTGCTGGATACGCAGTATTTT. Protein product: CASSLGRDRGSLLDTQYF.

The table lists this clone with a few counts. This chain's CDR3 is CASSQVPPTYRGRQYF. CDR3 sequence (DNA): TGTGCCAGCAGCCAAGTCCCCCCAACGTACAGGGGACGGCAGTACTTC. This chain joins TRBV14 and TRBJ2-5; the match to TRBD1 covers 7 bases. In germline, CDR1 is SGHDN, CDR2 FVKESK. The CDR3 has 16 amino acids. V was pared by 1 base and J by 11 bases, with 16 bases of the junction left unmatched.